The entry below describes one T cell receptor (beta chain). In this sample, this clonotype turned up a few times. This clone's antigen is unknown. No base quality values were provided; no much bigger clone lies one nucleotide off. The 39 donors, aged roughly 6 to 100 years, were systemically healthy Caucasian individuals from Russia. Roughly 11 milliliters of peripheral blood were drawn from each donor into EDTA-treated Vacutainer tubes. Ficoll-Paque density-gradient centrifugation was used to isolate PBMCs, with at least 6 million obtained per sample. Total RNA was extracted from PBMCs with Trizol reagent, with at least 6 micrograms obtained per sample. For every donor, an aliquot of PBMCs went through flow cytometry to measure the percentages of naive CD45RAhigh/CD27high T cells. The data were taken from a study of blood T cells in healthy people across ages (dated by TCRdb to the mid-2010s). Background on the whole study: In model experiments, template switching captured roughly one uniquely barcoded TCR beta cDNA molecule for every two T cells. For two donors (one aged 18 to 30 and one aged 80 or older), the study analyzed two additional independent replicas of 1 million unique cDNA reads from the same blood draw. The donors were split into four age groups: young (average about 16 years), middle-aged (39), aged (more than 60) and long-lived (roughly 86). To track age-related changes in TCR beta repertoire diversity, the study relied on deep sequencing normalized with unique cDNA molecular identifiers. Donors of different ages were randomly distributed across sequencing lanes to avoid experimental bias.

Broad study findings and their caveats: Because profiling used bulk unsorted PBMCs, naive and antigen-experienced compartments could not be compared conclusively. There was a strong correlation between observed TCR beta diversity and the percentage of naive T cells measured by flow cytometry. Total diversity estimates from one million sequenced T cells were considered lower bounds and underestimates. As age increased, observed TCR beta diversity per million T cells dropped in a roughly linear way, and a significant reduction was already evident by age 40. Donor CMV infection status was unknown, potentially confounding age-related changes in expanded clonotypes. Compared with the aged group, the long-lived group had more naive CD4+ T cells, fewer expanded clones and increased TCR diversity, a pattern suggesting age selection.

The library was obtained by 5' RACE. Instrument on record: Illumina HiSeq 2500. A second roughly 7 to 11 cycle PCR used a sample-barcoded 5' primer and a J-beta primer mix. A template-switch 5' adaptor carrying 12 random nucleotides introduced a unique molecular identifier onto each TCR beta cDNA molecule. Each sample yielded at least 3 million CDR3-containing paired-end reads. The Mint cDNA synthesis kit, primed by a TRBC-specific oligonucleotide, was used to synthesize first-strand cDNA from all RNA. Following uracil-DNA glycosylase treatment, all cDNA underwent a first 18-cycle PCR with the universal primers M1SS and BC2_uni_R. The original methods were these. Normalization of each sample was performed by random selection of 1 million high-quality reads, each carrying a distinct molecular identifier. Reads sharing molecular identifiers were discarded rather than binned into consensus sequences. MiTCR, with a Q25 quality threshold and the strictest error-elimination algorithm, was used for CDR3 identification, clonotype clustering and error correction. A nonparametric unseen species model using Euler transformation provided a lower-bound estimate of total TCR beta diversity. The public reads were run again by TCRdb, first through fastp at Q25 and then through MiXCR, and only productive beta chains were kept. Identical CDR3 protein sequences are pooled into one entry, listed with their most common genes and DNA. The V and J calls come from TCRdb's annotation, not from the publication. This sample is represented by 1 million to 1.2 million distinct CDR3 sequences; 35% to 45% of them were singletons. In total, the top ten clones hold around 13% of the sample.

The germline V gene (reference sequence) specifies DFQATT as CDR1 and SNEGSKA as CDR2. The CDR3 has 12 amino acids, counting the end cysteine and phenylalanine. Solely the CDR3 DNA is kept, with 36 bases framed from the first base. V and J are truncated by 6 bases and 8 bases respectively, leaving an intervening sequence of 16 bases. Sequenced input: blood. The sequence came from a man younger than 35 in good health. Rearrangement joined TRBV20-1 to TRBJ1-2; a tentative D match to TRBD1 spans 5 bases. Read as DNA, the sequence is TGCAGTGCCCCCTGGGGGAAAGCGGGCTACACCTTC. Its amino acids are CSAPWGKAGYTF.